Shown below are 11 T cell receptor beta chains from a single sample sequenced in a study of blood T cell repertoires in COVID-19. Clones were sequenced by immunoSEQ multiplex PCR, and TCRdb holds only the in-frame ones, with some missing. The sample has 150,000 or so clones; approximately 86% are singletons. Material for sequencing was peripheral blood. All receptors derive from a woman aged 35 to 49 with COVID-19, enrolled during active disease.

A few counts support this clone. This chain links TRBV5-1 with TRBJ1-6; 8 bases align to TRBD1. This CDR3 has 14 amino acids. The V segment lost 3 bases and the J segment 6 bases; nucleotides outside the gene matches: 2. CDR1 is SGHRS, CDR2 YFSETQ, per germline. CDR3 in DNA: TGCGCCAGCAGCTCGCAGGGGGCTAATTCACCCCTCCACTTT. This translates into CASSSQGANSPLHF.

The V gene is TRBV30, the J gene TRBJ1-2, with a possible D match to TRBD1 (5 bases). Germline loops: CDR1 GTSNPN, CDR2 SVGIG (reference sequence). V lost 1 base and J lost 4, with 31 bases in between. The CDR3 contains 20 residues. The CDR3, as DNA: TGTGCCTGGAGTGGCCGGGGGGGTTCAGGAAGTGGTTTATCCTTCTATGGCTACACCTTC. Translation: CAWSGRGGSGSGLSFYGYTF.

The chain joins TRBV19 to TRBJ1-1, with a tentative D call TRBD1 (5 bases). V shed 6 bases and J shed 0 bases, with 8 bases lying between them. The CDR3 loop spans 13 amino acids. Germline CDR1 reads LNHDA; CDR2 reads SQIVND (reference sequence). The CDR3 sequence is CASRSGVNTEAFF. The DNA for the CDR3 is TGTGCCAGTAGGTCGGGGGTGAACACTGAAGCTTTCTTT. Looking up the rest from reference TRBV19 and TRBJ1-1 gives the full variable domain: DGGITQSPKYLFRKEGQNVTLSCEQNLNHDAMYWYRQDPGQGLRLIYYSQIVNDFQKGDIAEGYSVSREKKESFPLTVTSAQKNPTAFYLCASRSGVNTEAFFGQGTRLTVV.

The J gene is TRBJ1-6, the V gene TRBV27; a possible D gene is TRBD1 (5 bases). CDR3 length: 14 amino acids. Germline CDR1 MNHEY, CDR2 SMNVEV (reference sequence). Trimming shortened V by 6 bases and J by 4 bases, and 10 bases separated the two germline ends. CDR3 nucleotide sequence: TGTGCCAGCAGCCCACGGGGGTATAATTCACCCCTCCACTTT. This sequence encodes CASSPRGYNSPLHF.

Here the CDR3 reads CSVTRSSYNEQFF. CDR3 in DNA: TGCAGCGTTACCAGAAGCTCCTACAATGAGCAGTTCTTC. This sequence joins TRBV29-1 and TRBJ2-1, with unresolved D. V shed 5 bases and J shed 0 bases, with 8 bases lying between them. This CDR3 has 13 amino acids. Germline V gene data show CDR1 as SQVTM and CDR2 as ANQGSEA.

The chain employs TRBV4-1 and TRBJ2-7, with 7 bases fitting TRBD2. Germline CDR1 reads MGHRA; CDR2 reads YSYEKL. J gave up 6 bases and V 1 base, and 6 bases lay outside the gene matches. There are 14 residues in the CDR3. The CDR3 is CASSQVGGDFEQYV. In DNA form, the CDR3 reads TGCGCCAGCAGCCAAGTGGGAGGGGATTTCGAGCAGTACGTC.

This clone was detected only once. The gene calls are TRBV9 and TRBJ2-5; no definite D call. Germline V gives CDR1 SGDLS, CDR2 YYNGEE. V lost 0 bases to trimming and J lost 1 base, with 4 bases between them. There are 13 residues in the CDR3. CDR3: CASSVASQETQYF. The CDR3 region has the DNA TGTGCCAGCAGCGTAGCCAGCCAAGAGACCCAGTACTTC.

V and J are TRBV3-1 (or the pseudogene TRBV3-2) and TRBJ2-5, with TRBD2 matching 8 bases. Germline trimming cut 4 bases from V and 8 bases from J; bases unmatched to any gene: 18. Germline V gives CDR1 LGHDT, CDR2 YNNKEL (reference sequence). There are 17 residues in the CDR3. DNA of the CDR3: TGTGCCAGCAGCCTACCACGTGGACTAGCCAAAAGACAAACCCAGTACTTC. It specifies CASSLPRGLAKRQTQYF.

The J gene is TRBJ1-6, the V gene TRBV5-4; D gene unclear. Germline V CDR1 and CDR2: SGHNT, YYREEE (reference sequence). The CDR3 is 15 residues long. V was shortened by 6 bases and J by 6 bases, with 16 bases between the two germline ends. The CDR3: CASTVDVGFNSPLHF. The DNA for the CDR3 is TGTGCCAGCACCGTTGATGTTGGCTTTAATTCACCCCTCCACTTT. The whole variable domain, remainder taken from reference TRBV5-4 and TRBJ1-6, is ETGVTQSPTHLIKTRGQQVTLRCSSQSGHNTVSWYQQALGQGPQFIFQYYREEENGRGNFPPRFSGLQFPNYSSELNVNALELDDSALYLCASTVDVGFNSPLHFGNGTRLTVT.

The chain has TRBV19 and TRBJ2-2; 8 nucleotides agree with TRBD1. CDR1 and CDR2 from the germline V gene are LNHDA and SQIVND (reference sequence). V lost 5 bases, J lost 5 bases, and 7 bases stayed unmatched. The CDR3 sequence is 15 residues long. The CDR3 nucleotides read TGTGCCAGTAGTCCGGACAGGGAGACGACCGGGGAGCTGTTTTTT. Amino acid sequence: CASSPDRETTGELFF.

DNA for the CDR3: TGTGCCACCAGCCAGGACAGGTCATATAATTCACCCCTCCACTTT. It yields the protein CATSQDRSYNSPLHF. The J gene is TRBJ1-6, the V gene TRBV15, with 7 bases that match TRBD1. V shed 5 bases and J 4 bases; nucleotides not matched to a gene: 5. This CDR3 is built from 15 residues. Germline lookup yields CDR1 LNHNV and CDR2 YYDKDF (reference sequence).